This entry is about one TCR beta chain. This sample was included in a study of blood T cell repertoires in COVID-19. About the study: Both acute and convalescent COVID-19 samples were obtained from the United States, Italy and Spain.

The CDR3 extends over 18 amino acids. After removal of 6 bases from V and 4 bases from J, the junction contained 13 bases not matched to a gene. Germline CDR1 is GTSNPN and CDR2 is SVGIG (reference sequence). Clones were sequenced by immunoSEQ multiplex PCR, and TCRdb holds only the in-frame ones, with some missing. This sample has 400,000 to 500,000 clones; over 75% occur once, and the top ten carry about 1.4%. The sequence derives from a woman between 18 and 30 years old who had been exposed to COVID-19. The rearrangement uses TRBV30 and TRBJ2-1, with 15 bases matching TRBD2. Sequencing used PBMCs or T cells enriched from blood (not recorded which). DNA for the CDR3: TGTGCCTGCTATTCTCCGGGACTAGCGGGGGGACGTTACAATGAGCAGTTCTTC. Translated: CACYSPGLAGGRYNEQFF.